A single sample gave rise to the 10 T cell receptor beta chains below, sequenced in a study of beta chain features in type 1 diabetes (dated by TCRdb to about 2018). Their antigens are not known. On the study overall, not on this receptor specifically: Type 1 diabetes patients showed a moderate but significant shortening of TCRB CDR3 length in all four CD4+ subsets.

Library generation was performed with the immunoSEQ multiplex PCR assay. The entire amount of isolated RNA was reverse transcribed using the High Capacity cDNA Reverse Transcription Kit, so the sequenced TCRB transcripts were expressed ones. TCRdb obtained this table from immuneACCESS and retained in-frame rearrangements with V and J assigned. These tables miss some clones; where compared with another copy, unresolved V genes account for less than half of the shortfall, and the remainder is unexplained. The sample records more than 550,000 clones, more than 13% of which are singletons. In total, the top ten clones hold approximately 0.042% of the sample. Sequenced: naive CD4+ T cells from blood. The cell subset or site label, read with the paper, signifies: true naive CD4+ T cells. Source of these receptors: a man aged 18-30 years with type 1 diabetes.

This clone was seen a handful of times. V is TRBV6-5 and J is TRBJ1-4; 12 positions agree with TRBD1. Germline lookup yields CDR1 MNHEY and CDR2 SVGAGI. The CDR3 spans 16 residues. After removal of 1 base from V and 8 bases from J, the junction contained 5 bases not matched to a gene. The CDR3 sequence is CASSYYLGQGAEKLFF. As DNA, the CDR3 is TGTGCCAGCAGTTACTATTTGGGACAGGGGGCGGAAAAACTGTTTTTT.

This clone has a handful of counts. The chain joins TRBV7-9 to TRBJ2-7; the D gene is possibly TRBD2 (6 bases). The CDR3 has 14 amino acids. V lost 5 bases and J 4 bases, leaving 15 bases between the germline ends. Germline lookup yields CDR1 SEHNR and CDR2 FQNEAQ (reference sequence). This CDR3 is CASSRFGSVYEQYF. CDR3 nucleotides: TGTGCCAGCAGCCGATTCGGGAGCGTTTACGAGCAGTACTTC.

This chain connects TRBV6-5 to TRBJ1-5; D not certain. The V gene's germline CDR1 is MNHEY and CDR2 SVGAGI. CDR3 length equals 14 residues. The germline V and J ends were trimmed by 0 bases and 7 bases, with 10 bases remaining between them. The CDR3 DNA reads as TGTGCCAGCAGTTACTCAAAATGGGTGCAGCCCCAGCATTTT. Encoded protein: CASSYSKWVQPQHF.

This clone was counted between two and nine times. The chain uses TRBV14 and TRBJ2-1; D possibly corresponds to TRBD2 (5 bases). Trimming removed 1 base from V and 4 bases from J, with 5 bases in between. The CDR3 loop spans 13 amino acids. CDR1 and CDR2 (germline): SGHDN, FVKESK. CDR3 nucleotide sequence: TGTGCCAGCAGCCAAGGACTATACAATGAGCAGTTCTTC. Residues: CASSQGLYNEQFF.

In its sample, this clone was seen a few times. The chain uses TRBV7-6 and TRBJ1-1; 7 bases agree with TRBD1. CDR3 size: 14 residues. V was pared by 5 bases and J by 10 bases, with 13 bases of the junction left unmatched. Germline CDR1 is SGHVS and CDR2 is FNYEAQ. Here the CDR3 reads CASSLTGDSKVAFF. CDR3 nucleotide sequence: TGTGCCAGCAGCCTGACTGGGGACAGCAAAGTAGCTTTCTTT.

On this clone: The identical CDR3 is also encoded by other nucleotide sequences in the sample. The rearrangement joins TRBV7-2 to TRBJ2-7; TRBD2 matches at 7 bases. J gave up 1 base and V 1 base, and 4 bases lay outside the gene matches. The CDR3 is 15 residues long. CDR1 is SGHTA and CDR2 is FQGNSA in the germline V gene. The CDR3 coding sequence is TGTGCCAGCAGCTTAGGGGCTAGCGGTTCCTACGAGCAGTACTTC. This encodes CASSLGASGSYEQYF. Looking up the rest from reference TRBV7-2 and TRBJ2-7 gives the full variable domain: GAGVSQSPSNKVTEKGKDVELRCDPISGHTALYWYRQSLGQGLEFLIYFQGNSAPDKSGLPSDRFSAERTGGSVSTLTIQRTQQEDSAVYLCASSLGASGSYEQYFGPGTRLTVT.

The chain joins TRBV7-2 to TRBJ2-3; the match to TRBD2 covers 15 bases. The CDR3 is 19 residues long. Trimming at V came to 3 bases and at J to 0 bases, leaving 7 bases not matched to a gene. Germline loops: CDR1 SGHTA, CDR2 FQGNSA. CDR3 in amino acids: CASSFKPGLAGGSTDTQYF. The CDR3, as DNA: TGTGCCAGCAGCTTCAAGCCGGGACTAGCGGGGGGCAGCACAGATACGCAGTATTTT.

The V and J genes are TRBV4-3 and TRBJ2-7, with 8 bases fitting TRBD2. CDR3 size: 16 residues. The J segment lost 8 bases and the V segment lost 1 base, leaving 13 bases of the junction unmatched. Germline CDR1 LGHNA, CDR2 YSLEER. The CDR3, as DNA: TGCGCCAGCAGCCAAGTCCCCGGGACTAGGTCATCCAAGCAGTACTTC. Encoded protein: CASSQVPGTRSSKQYF.

This rearrangement joins TRBV5-1 to TRBJ2-7, with 11 bases matching TRBD2. CDR3 length: 16 residues. Trimming took 0 bases from V and 1 from J; bases not matched to a gene: 3. From germline, CDR1 is SGHRS and CDR2 YFSETQ. CDR3 protein: CASSLGGTSGSYEQYF. DNA of the CDR3: TGCGCCAGCAGCTTGGGAGGGACTAGCGGATCCTACGAGCAGTACTTC. Variable domain in full (rest from reference TRBV5-1 and TRBJ2-7): KAGVTQTPRYLIKTRGQQVTLSCSPISGHRSVSWYQQTPGQGLQFLFEYFSETQRNKGNFPGRFSGRQFSNSRSEMNVSTLELGDSALYLCASSLGGTSGSYEQYFGPGTRLTVT.

This chain links TRBV11-2 with TRBJ1-1; D is unresolved. V was pared by 1 base and J by 6 bases, with 6 bases between. The CDR3 totals 12 residues. The germline V gene has CDR1 SGHAT and CDR2 FQNNGV. Written as DNA, the CDR3 is TGTGCCAGCAGCTTAGGCAGGCCTGAAGCTTTCTTT. Translating gives CASSLGRPEAFF.